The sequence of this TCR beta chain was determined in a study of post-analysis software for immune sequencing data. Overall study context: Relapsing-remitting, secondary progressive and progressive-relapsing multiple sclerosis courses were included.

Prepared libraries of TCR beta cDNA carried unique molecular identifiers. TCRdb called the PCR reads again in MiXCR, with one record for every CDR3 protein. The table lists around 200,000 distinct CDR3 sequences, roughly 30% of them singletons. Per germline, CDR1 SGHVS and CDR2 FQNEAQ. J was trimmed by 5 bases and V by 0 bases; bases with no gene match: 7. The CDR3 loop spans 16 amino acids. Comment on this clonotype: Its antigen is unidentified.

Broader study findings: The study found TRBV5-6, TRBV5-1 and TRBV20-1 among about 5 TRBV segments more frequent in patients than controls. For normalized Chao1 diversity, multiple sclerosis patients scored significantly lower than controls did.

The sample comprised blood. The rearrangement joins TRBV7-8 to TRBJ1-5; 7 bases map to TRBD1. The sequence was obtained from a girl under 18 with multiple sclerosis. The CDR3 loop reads CASSLALQGWDQPQHF. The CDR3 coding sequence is TGTGCCAGCAGCTTAGCCTTACAGGGGTGGGATCAGCCCCAGCATTTT.